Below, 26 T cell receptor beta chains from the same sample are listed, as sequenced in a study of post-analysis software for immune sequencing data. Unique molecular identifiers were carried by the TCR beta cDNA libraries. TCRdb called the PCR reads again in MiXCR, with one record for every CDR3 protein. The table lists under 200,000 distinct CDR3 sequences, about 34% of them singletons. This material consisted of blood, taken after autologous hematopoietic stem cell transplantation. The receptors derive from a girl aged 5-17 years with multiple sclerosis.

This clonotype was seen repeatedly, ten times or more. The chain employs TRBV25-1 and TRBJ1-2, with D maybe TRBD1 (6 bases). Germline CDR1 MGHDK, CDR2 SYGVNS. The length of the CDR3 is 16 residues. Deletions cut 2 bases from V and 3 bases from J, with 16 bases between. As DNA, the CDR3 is TGTGCCAGCAGTGAAATGGGGCGGGGGCTGGACTATGGCTACACCTTC. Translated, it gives CASSEMGRGLDYGYTF.

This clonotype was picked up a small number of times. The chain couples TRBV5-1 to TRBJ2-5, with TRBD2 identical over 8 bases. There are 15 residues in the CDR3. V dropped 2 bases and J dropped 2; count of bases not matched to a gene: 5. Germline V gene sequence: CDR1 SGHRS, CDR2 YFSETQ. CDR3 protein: CASSFGLAGQETQYF. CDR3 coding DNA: TGCGCCAGCAGCTTCGGGTTAGCGGGACAAGAGACCCAGTACTTC.

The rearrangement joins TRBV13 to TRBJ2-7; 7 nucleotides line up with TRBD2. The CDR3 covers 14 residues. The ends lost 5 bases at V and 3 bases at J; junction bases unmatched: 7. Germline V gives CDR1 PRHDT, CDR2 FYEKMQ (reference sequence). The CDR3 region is CASSPRLANYEQYF. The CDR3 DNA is TGTGCCAGCAGCCCGCGACTAGCCAACTACGAGCAGTACTTC.

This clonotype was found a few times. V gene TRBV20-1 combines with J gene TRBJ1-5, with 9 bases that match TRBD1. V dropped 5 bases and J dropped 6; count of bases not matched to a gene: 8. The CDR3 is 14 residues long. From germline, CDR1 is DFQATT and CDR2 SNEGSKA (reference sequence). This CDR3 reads CSAWGGQGFQPQHF. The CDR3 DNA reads TGCAGTGCTTGGGGGGGACAGGGCTTTCAGCCCCAGCATTTT.

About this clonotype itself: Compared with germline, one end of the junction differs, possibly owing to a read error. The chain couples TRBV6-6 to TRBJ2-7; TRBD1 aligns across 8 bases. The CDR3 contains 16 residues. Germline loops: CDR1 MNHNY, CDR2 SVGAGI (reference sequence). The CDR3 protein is CAGSHRDRLFSYEQYF. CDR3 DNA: TGTGCCGGCAGTCACCGGGACAGGCTATTCTCCTACGAGCAGTACTTC.

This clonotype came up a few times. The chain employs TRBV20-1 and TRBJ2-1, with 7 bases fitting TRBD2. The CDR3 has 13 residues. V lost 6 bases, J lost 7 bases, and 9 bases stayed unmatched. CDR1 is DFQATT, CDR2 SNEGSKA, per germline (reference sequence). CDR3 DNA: TGCAGTGCCCGGACTAGGAAGTTTAATGAGCAGTTCTTC. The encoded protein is CSARTRKFNEQFF.

The CDR3 bases are TGTGCCAGCAGTTTTTGGACCGGGACTAGCGCTAGCACAGATACGCAGTATTTT. This translates into CASSFWTGTSASTDTQYF. V usage is TRBV12-3 or TRBV12-4 and J usage is TRBJ2-3; TRBD2 agrees at 10 bases. The CDR3 has 18 residues. Trimming cost V 3 bases and J 0 bases; bases outside gene matches: 9.

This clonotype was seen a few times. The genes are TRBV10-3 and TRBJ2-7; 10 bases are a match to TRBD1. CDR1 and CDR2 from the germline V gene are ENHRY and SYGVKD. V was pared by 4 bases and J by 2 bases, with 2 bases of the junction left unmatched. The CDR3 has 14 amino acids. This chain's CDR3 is CAISVGTGAYEQYF. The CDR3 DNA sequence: TGTGCCATCAGTGTTGGGACAGGGGCCTACGAGCAGTACTTC.

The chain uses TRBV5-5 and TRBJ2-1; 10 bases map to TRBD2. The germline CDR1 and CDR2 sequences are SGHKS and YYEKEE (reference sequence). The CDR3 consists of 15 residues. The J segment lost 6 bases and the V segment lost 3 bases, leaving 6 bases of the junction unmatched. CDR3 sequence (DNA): TGTGCCAGCAGCTCGCTAGCGGGGGACCGCAATGAGCAGTTCTTC. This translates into CASSSLAGDRNEQFF.

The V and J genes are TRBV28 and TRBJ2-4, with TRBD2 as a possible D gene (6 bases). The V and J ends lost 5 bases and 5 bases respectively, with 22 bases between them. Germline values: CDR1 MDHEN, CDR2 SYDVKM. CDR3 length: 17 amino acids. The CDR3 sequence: CASSPLLLGRRENIQYF. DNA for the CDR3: TGTGCCAGCAGTCCACTCCTACTCGGGAGACGGGAAAACATTCAGTACTTC.

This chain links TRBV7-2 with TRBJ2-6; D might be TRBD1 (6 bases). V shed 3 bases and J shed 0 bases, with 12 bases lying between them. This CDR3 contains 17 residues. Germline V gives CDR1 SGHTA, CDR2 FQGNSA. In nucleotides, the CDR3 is TGTGCCAGCAGCTTGGGCAGGGGTTACTCTGGGGCCAACGTCCTGACTTTC. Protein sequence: CASSLGRGYSGANVLTF.

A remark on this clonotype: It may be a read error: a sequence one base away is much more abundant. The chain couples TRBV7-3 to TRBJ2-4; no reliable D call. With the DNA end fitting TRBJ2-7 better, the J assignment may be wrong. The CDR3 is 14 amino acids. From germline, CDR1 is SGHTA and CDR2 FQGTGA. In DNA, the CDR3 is TGTGCCAGCAGCTTTCCGGGCCTCTCCTACGAGCAGTACTTC. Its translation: CASSFPGLSYEQYF.

In DNA form, the CDR3 reads TGTGCCAGCAGTGGAACAGGTCCCCTCGCTGAAGCTTTCTTT. Residues: CASSGTGPLAEAFF. The rearrangement joins TRBV6-5 to TRBJ1-1; tentatively, D is TRBD1 (5 bases). Germline CDR1 reads MNHEY; CDR2 reads SVGAGI. CDR3 length: 14 residues. Trimming shortened V by 5 bases and J by 6 bases, and 16 bases separated the two germline ends.

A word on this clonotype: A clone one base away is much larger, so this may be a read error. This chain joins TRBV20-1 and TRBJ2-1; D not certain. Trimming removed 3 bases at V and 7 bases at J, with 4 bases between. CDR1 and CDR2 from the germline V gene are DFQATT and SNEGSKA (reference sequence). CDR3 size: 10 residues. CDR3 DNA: TGCAGTGCTAGCGAGAATGAGCAGTTCTTC. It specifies CSASENEQFF.

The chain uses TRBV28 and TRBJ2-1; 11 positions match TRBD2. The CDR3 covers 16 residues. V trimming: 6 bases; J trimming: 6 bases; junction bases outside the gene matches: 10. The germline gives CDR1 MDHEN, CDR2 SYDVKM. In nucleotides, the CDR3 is TGTGCCAGCAGCCCTTTGACTAGCGGGATTCTCAATGAGCAGTTCTTC. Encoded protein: CASSPLTSGILNEQFF.

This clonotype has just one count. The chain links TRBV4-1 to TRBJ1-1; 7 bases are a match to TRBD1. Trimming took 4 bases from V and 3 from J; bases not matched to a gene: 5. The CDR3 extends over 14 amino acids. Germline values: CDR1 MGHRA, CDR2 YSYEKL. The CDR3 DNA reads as TGCGCCAGCAGCCTTGTCACAGGGGACACTGAAGCTTTCTTT. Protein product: CASSLVTGDTEAFF.

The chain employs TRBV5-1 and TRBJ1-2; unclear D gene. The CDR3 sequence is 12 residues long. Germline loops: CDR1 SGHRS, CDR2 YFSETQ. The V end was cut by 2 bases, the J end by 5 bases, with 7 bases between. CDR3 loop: CASSFEGYGYTF. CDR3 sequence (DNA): TGCGCCAGCAGCTTCGAAGGGTATGGCTACACCTTC.

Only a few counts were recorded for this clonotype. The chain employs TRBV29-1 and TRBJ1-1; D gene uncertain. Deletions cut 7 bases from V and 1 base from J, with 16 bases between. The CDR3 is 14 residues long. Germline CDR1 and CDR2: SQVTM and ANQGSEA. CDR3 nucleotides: TGCAGCGCTCAAGACTGGGCAGCGAACACTGAAGCTTTCTTT. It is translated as CSAQDWAANTEAFF.

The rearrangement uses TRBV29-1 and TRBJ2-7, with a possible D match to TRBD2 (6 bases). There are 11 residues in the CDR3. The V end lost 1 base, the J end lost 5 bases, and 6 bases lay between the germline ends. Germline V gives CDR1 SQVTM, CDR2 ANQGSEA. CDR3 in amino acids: CSVEGGDEQYF. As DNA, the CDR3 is TGCAGCGTTGAAGGCGGGGACGAGCAGTACTTC.

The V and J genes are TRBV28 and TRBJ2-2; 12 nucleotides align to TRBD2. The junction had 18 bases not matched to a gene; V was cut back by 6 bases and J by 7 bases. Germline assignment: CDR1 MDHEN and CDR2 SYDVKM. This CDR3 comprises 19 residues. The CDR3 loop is CASSLPHSLAGGQGGELFF. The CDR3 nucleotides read TGTGCCAGCAGCCTTCCCCATAGCCTAGCGGGAGGGCAAGGCGGGGAGCTGTTTTTT.

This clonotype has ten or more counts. The CDR3 DNA reads TGTGCCAGCAGTCCGGGACTAGCGGGCCCCTACGAGCAGTACTTC. This sequence encodes CASSPGLAGPYEQYF. The rearrangement links TRBV12-3 or TRBV12-4 to TRBJ2-7; 12 nucleotides line up with TRBD2. V lost 5 bases, J lost 2 bases, and 4 bases stayed unmatched. The CDR3 is made up of 15 amino acids.

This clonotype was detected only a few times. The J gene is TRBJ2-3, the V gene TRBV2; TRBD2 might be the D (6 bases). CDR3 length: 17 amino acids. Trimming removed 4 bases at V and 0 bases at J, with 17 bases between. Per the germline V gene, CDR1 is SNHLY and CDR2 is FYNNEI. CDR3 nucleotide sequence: TGTGCCAGCAGTGGGACCTACGGGACTGTCAGCACAGATACGCAGTATTTT. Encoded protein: CASSGTYGTVSTDTQYF. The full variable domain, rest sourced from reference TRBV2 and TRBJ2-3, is EPEVTQTPSHQVTQMGQEVILRCVPISNHLYFYWYRQILGQKVEFLVSFYNNEISEKSEIFDDQFSVERPDGSNFTLKIRSTKLEDSAMYFCASSGTYGTVSTDTQYFGPGTRLTVL.

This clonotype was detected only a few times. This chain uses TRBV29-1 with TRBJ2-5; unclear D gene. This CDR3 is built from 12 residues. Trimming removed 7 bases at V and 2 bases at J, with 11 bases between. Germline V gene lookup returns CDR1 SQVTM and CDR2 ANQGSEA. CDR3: CSASPAQETQYF. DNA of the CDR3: TGCAGCGCCTCTCCAGCTCAAGAGACCCAGTACTTC.

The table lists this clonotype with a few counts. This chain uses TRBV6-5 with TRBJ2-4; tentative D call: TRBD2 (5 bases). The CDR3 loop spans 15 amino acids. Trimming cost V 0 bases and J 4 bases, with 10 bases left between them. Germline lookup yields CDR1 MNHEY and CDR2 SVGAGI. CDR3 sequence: CASSYSGVQKNIQYF. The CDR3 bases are TGTGCCAGCAGTTACTCCGGGGTCCAAAAAAACATTCAGTACTTC.

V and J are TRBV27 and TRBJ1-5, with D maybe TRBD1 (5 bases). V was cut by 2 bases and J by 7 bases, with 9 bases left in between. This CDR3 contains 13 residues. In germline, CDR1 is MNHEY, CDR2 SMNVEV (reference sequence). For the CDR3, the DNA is TGTGCCAGCAGTTTAGTGGGGGAGCAGCCCCAGCATTTT. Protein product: CASSLVGEQPQHF.

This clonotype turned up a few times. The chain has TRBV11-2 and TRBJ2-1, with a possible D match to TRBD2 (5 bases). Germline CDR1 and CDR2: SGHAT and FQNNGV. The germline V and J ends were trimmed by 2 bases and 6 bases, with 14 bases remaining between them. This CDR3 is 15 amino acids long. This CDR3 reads CASSLTNFRGNEQFF. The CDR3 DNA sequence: TGTGCCAGCAGCTTAACGAATTTTCGGGGCAATGAGCAGTTCTTC.